This T cell receptor beta chain was sequenced for a study of T cells in Graves' hyperthyroidism and ophthalmopathy. Diagnoses used clinical symptoms, serum thyroxine and TRAb, thyroid ultrasound and orbital computed tomography. Overall study results and limits: Median prediction lead before ophthalmopathy onset was 6.5 to 7 months with the model. In blood, most of the thyroid clonotypes expanded above 0.001 were also present. A model using 13 V-J features told ophthalmopathy apart from stable hyperthyroidism.

A note on this clonotype: Its antigen is unknown.

The source material, RNA transcripts, was used to amplify TCR beta CDR3 regions. RT-PCR in the first round (using the HTBI primer set) targeted the TCR CDR3. In TCRdb, the multiplex PCR reads were re-called with MiXCR into one record per CDR3 protein. The table records 360,000 or so distinct CDR3 sequences, around 18% of them present only once. Germline V CDR1 and CDR2: MNHEY, SVGEGT. The V and J ends lost 4 bases and 1 base respectively, with 16 bases between them. The CDR3 extends over 16 amino acids. This clonotype was obtained from a woman between 40 and 55 years old with Graves' ophthalmopathy. Material: blood. The rearrangement links TRBV6-2 or TRBV6-3 to TRBJ1-1; a possible D gene is TRBD1 (5 bases). CDR3 nucleotides: TGTGCCAGCAGTTTTGGGGGTTCCCCTCAGAACACTGAAGCTTTCTTT. Its protein product is CASSFGGSPQNTEAFF.